Listed below are T cell receptor beta chains from one sample, sequenced in a study of beta chain features in type 1 diabetes. Data came from immunoSEQ multiplex PCR; TCRdb stores just in-frame clones and leaves some out. The repertoire has more than 300,000 clones, roughly 8% of them found once; the top ten carry less than 0.45%. Sequencing input: central memory CD4+ T cells from blood. These receptors came from a young woman in good health. Each CDR3 is given with its conserved first and last residue. Fields, in order: CDR3 DNA, CDR3 protein, J gene, V gene, D gene, clone size. A D gene is named only where the DNA matches it firmly. Not all rows give a size; the values are once, few, many and, for expanded clones, a class.

DNA: TGTGCCACCAGCAGAGCCAGCGGATACTCCTACGAGCAGTACTTC
CDR3: CATSRASGYSYEQYF
J: TRBJ2-7
V: TRBV15
D: -
size: -

DNA: TGTGCCAGCAGACGCGGGACAGAAAGATACAATGAGCAGTTCTTC
CDR3: CASRRGTERYNEQFF
J: TRBJ2-1
V: TRBV7-6
D: -
size: -

DNA: TGTGCCAGCAGCTTAAGCGGGTCGGGGTACACTGAAGCTTTCTTT
CDR3: CASSLSGSGYTEAFF
J: TRBJ1-1
V: TRBV7-3
D: -
size: few

DNA: TGCAGCGTTGAAGATTTTAAGGGAACAGATACGCAGTATTTT
CDR3: CSVEDFKGTDTQYF
J: TRBJ2-3
V: TRBV29-1
D: -
size: -

DNA: TGTGCCAGCATTCCCGGTTACAGGGGGTCTTCCTCTGGGGCCAACGTCCTGACTTTC
CDR3: CASIPGYRGSSSGANVLTF
J: TRBJ2-6
V: TRBV7-2
D: TRBD1
size: -

DNA: TGTGCCAGCAGCCAGGGATTGTCCTCAAATGAGCAGTTCTTC
CDR3: CASSQGLSSNEQFF
J: TRBJ2-1
V: TRBV13
D: -
size: few

DNA: TGTGCCAGCAGCTTAGTGGCCGGACCCCTGGAGCAGTACTTC
CDR3: CASSLVAGPLEQYF
J: TRBJ2-7
V: TRBV7-8
D: -
size: -

DNA: TGTGCCAGCAGTGTTTGGACAGGGAACTACGAGCAGTACTTC
CDR3: CASSVWTGNYEQYF
J: TRBJ2-7
V: TRBV6-1
D: TRBD1
size: -

DNA: TGTGCCAGCAGCCCGGACAGGAGGAAAGGCTACACCTTC
CDR3: CASSPDRRKGYTF
J: TRBJ1-2
V: TRBV6-5
D: TRBD1
size: -

DNA: TGTGCTAGTGGTCCGGCCTGGAGTGAGCAGTTCTTC
CDR3: CASGPAWSEQFF
J: TRBJ2-1
V: TRBV12-5
D: -
size: -

DNA: TGTGCCAGCAGCCAGGGGACAGGGGGCGAAGCTTTCTTT
CDR3: CASSQGTGGEAFF
J: TRBJ1-1
V: TRBV4-2
D: TRBD1
size: few

DNA: TGTGCCAGTAGGCTCAGGGCCCAGGGCGCCTACGAGCAGTACTTC
CDR3: CASRLRAQGAYEQYF
J: TRBJ2-7
V: TRBV19
D: -
size: many

DNA: TGTGCCAGCAGCTTAGGGCTATCCTACGATGAGCAGTACTTC
CDR3: CASSLGLSYDEQYF
J: TRBJ2-7
V: TRBV11-2
D: -
size: few

DNA: TGTGCCAGCAGTTTCGGGGACAGAAACTACGAGCAGTACTTC
CDR3: CASSFGDRNYEQYF
J: TRBJ2-7
V: TRBV27
D: TRBD1
size: -

DNA: TGTGCCAGCAGCTTATCGACAGTTATGAACACTGAAGCTTTCTTT
CDR3: CASSLSTVMNTEAFF
J: TRBJ1-1
V: TRBV25-1
D: -
size: few

DNA: TGTGCCAGCAGTTCCCAGCAGGTTAACTATGGCTACACCTTC
CDR3: CASSSQQVNYGYTF
J: TRBJ1-2
V: TRBV6-5
D: -
size: many

DNA: TGTGCCAGCAGTGGAAGGGGCGGAATAGCGGGCGAGTACCAAGAGACCCAGTACTTC
CDR3: CASSGRGGIAGEYQETQYF
J: TRBJ2-5
V: TRBV6-4
D: TRBD2
size: -

DNA: TGTGCCAGCAGTCCTCCGGGGACAGTACAAGAGACCCAGTACTTC
CDR3: CASSPPGTVQETQYF
J: TRBJ2-5
V: TRBV7-9
D: TRBD1
size: few

DNA: TGTGCCAGCAGCCAATCGGGACAGGGACGCAATGAGCAGTTCTTC
CDR3: CASSQSGQGRNEQFF
J: TRBJ2-1
V: TRBV4-2
D: TRBD1
size: -

DNA: TGTGCCAGCAGCCAAGAGGGGGGCGCGAGCGATGGCTACACCTTC
CDR3: CASSQEGGASDGYTF
J: TRBJ1-2
V: TRBV5-4
D: -
size: few

DNA: TGTGCCAGCAGCTTGGCGGGTCCGGAGACCCAGTACTTC
CDR3: CASSLAGPETQYF
J: TRBJ2-5
V: TRBV5-6
D: -
size: -

DNA: TGTGCCAGCAGCTTGTCCGGACAGGGTGGCTCTGGAAACACCATATATTTT
CDR3: CASSLSGQGGSGNTIYF
J: TRBJ1-3
V: TRBV7-2
D: TRBD1
size: -

DNA: TGTGCCAGCAGTTTAACAATCCGGACAAGGAGGCTGAACACCGGGGAGCTGTTTTTT
CDR3: CASSLTIRTRRLNTGELFF
J: TRBJ2-2
V: TRBV28
D: -
size: -

DNA: TGCGCCAGCAGCTTCATGGCCCCGGACGCTGAAGCTTTCTTT
CDR3: CASSFMAPDAEAFF
J: TRBJ1-1
V: TRBV5-1
D: -
size: many

DNA: TGTGCCAGCAGCCCTAGCGGGATGAGCACAGATACGCAGTATTTT
CDR3: CASSPSGMSTDTQYF
J: TRBJ2-3
V: TRBV7-9
D: TRBD2
size: few

DNA: TGCAGTGCTACCAACTACAATGAGCAGTTCTTC
CDR3: CSATNYNEQFF
J: TRBJ2-1
V: TRBV20-1
D: -
size: few

DNA: TGTGCCAGCAGCTTTGACGGGGACCTCGTGTCCTACGAGCAGTACTTC
CDR3: CASSFDGDLVSYEQYF
J: TRBJ2-7
V: TRBV7-2
D: -
size: -

DNA: TGTGCCATCAGTGAGACGGACAGGGGGCGGCCTGGGGCCCCTGGCTACACCTTC
CDR3: CAISETDRGRPGAPGYTF
J: TRBJ1-2
V: TRBV10-3
D: TRBD1
size: few

DNA: TGTGCCAGCAGCTTATTGGATCATGAGCAGTTCTTC
CDR3: CASSLLDHEQFF
J: TRBJ2-1
V: TRBV7-3
D: -
size: many

DNA: TGTGCCAGCAGCTTAGCCGGGACTAGCGGGAGAAAGACCCAGTACTTC
CDR3: CASSLAGTSGRKTQYF
J: TRBJ2-5
V: TRBV7-6
D: TRBD2
size: -

DNA: TGTGCCAGCAGTGGGTCCCGCTGGGGCTACGAGCAGTACTTC
CDR3: CASSGSRWGYEQYF
J: TRBJ2-7
V: TRBV27
D: -
size: few

DNA: TGTGCCAGCAGTGAACTGGGTTCGGATGAGCAGTTCTTC
CDR3: CASSELGSDEQFF
J: TRBJ2-1
V: TRBV6-1
D: -
size: many

DNA: TGTGCCAGCAGTAGGGACAGGGGGGTTTCTGGAAACACCATATATTTT
CDR3: CASSRDRGVSGNTIYF
J: TRBJ1-3
V: TRBV25-1
D: TRBD1
size: few

DNA: TGCAGCGTGGGCGGGAGTAGCACCGGGGAGCTGTTTTTT
CDR3: CSVGGSSTGELFF
J: TRBJ2-2
V: TRBV29-1
D: TRBD2
size: -

DNA: TGTGCCAGCAGTGAAATGGGGTACGAGCAGTACTTC
CDR3: CASSEMGYEQYF
J: TRBJ2-7
V: TRBV2
D: -
size: few

DNA: TGCGCCAGCAGCTCGGGGAACACCGGGGAGCTGTTTTTT
CDR3: CASSSGNTGELFF
J: TRBJ2-2
V: TRBV5-1
D: -
size: many

DNA: TGTGCCAGCAGCAGGGCAAGGGACACCAGCTATGGCTACACCTTC
CDR3: CASSRARDTSYGYTF
J: TRBJ1-2
V: TRBV7-2
D: -
size: many

DNA: TGTGCCAGCAGCTTAACCGGAGGAAGCACAGATACGCAGTATTTT
CDR3: CASSLTGGSTDTQYF
J: TRBJ2-3
V: TRBV7-3
D: -
size: few

DNA: TGTGCCAGCAGCTTATCGACAGGGGAAACTGAAGCTTTCTTT
CDR3: CASSLSTGETEAFF
J: TRBJ1-1
V: TRBV7-2
D: TRBD1
size: -

DNA: TGCGCCAGCAGCGAAACAGGGGTCCCCTACAATGAGCAGTTCTTC
CDR3: CASSETGVPYNEQFF
J: TRBJ2-1
V: TRBV5-1
D: TRBD1
size: -

DNA: TGCGCCAGCAGCAAGGGACTAGCGGGGACCTACAATGAGCAGTTCTTC
CDR3: CASSKGLAGTYNEQFF
J: TRBJ2-1
V: TRBV5-1
D: TRBD2
size: -

DNA: TGTGCCAGCAGCTTAACTTGGGATAGGTTGGAGACCCAGTACTTC
CDR3: CASSLTWDRLETQYF
J: TRBJ2-5
V: TRBV7-8
D: -
size: -

DNA: TGCGCCAGCAGCGTGAACCAAGAGACCCAGTACTTC
CDR3: CASSVNQETQYF
J: TRBJ2-5
V: TRBV5-1
D: -
size: many

DNA: TGTGCCAGCAGCCAACGACTAGCGGGATTCACAGATACGCAGTATTTT
CDR3: CASSQRLAGFTDTQYF
J: TRBJ2-3
V: TRBV7-2
D: TRBD2
size: -

DNA: TGTGCCAGCAGCACCCGACTAGCGCAACAAGAGACCCAGTACTTC
CDR3: CASSTRLAQQETQYF
J: TRBJ2-5
V: TRBV5-4
D: TRBD2
size: -

DNA: TGTGCCAGCAGCCAACGTATCTCTAGTGAGCAGTTCTTC
CDR3: CASSQRISSEQFF
J: TRBJ2-1
V: TRBV14
D: -
size: few

DNA: TGTGCCAGCACCCCGACCGGGACAAGGAATGAGCAGTTCTTC
CDR3: CASTPTGTRNEQFF
J: TRBJ2-1
V: TRBV28
D: -
size: few